What follows is one TCR beta chain and its context. The antigen is unknown. The donors were adults (healthy and HIV-negative) with no recent acute infections or vaccinations. The data are from a study of shared clonotypes between healthy human individuals. CDR1 DFQATT and CDR2 SNEGSKA come from the germline V gene (reference sequence). This CDR3 comprises 11 residues. V was clipped by 3 bases and J by 7 bases, with 9 bases between them. TCRdb's table, derived via immunoSEQ multiplex PCR, lists solely in-frame clones and lacks some. Of about 980,000 clones listed, more than 75% are singletons. The study's findings and limits: Sharing across a few donors was seen in 4% to 5% of naive CD4 clonotypes. Investigators collected only blood, and repertoires in tissues likely differ. Estimated richness was generally greater in naive than memory subsets.

The V gene is TRBV20-1, the J gene TRBJ1-2, with D maybe TRBD1 (5 bases). The receptor was isolated from a man between 18 and 29 years old in good health. The specimen was memory CD4+ T cells sorted from blood. As to subset: CD45RA-negative fraction. The CDR3 loop reads CSARAGSGYTF. In DNA form, the CDR3 reads TGCAGTGCTAGGGCAGGGAGTGGCTACACCTTC.